This TCR beta chain was captured by sequencing in a study of blood T cell repertoires in COVID-19. Study overall: Researchers got acute and convalescent COVID-19 samples from the United States, Italy and Spain. PBMCs, B-cell-depleted T cells, or T cells were the source of the cDNA or gDNA that made up the material.

Libraries were prepared by immunoSEQ multiplex PCR; TCRdb keeps only in-frame clonotypes and omits some of them. The data show some 250,000 clones, with 80% to 90% seen just once and roughly 8.7% held by the top ten. Germline values: CDR1 SGDLS, CDR2 YYNGEE. J lost 8 bases, V lost 1 base, and 5 bases had no gene match. The CDR3 sequence is 15 residues long. The chain recombines TRBV9 with TRBJ2-1; 11 positions match TRBD2. Source material: peripheral blood. This receptor was obtained from a man aged 40-49 years with active or convalescent COVID-19. The CDR3 sequence: CASSVRLAGLDEQFF. CDR3 in DNA: TGTGCCAGCAGCGTACGACTAGCGGGGCTAGATGAGCAGTTCTTC.